This T cell receptor (beta chain) originates from a study of tumor and adjacent non-tumor tissue in lung cancer. Study results and limitations: Normal lung showed higher cumulative top 100 clone frequency than tumor.

The CDR3 length is 15 residues. This sample's RNA came from whole unsorted tissue. Newly diagnosed lung cancer patients had thoracic surgery in China, August–November 2014, without prior chemotherapy. Three rounds of nested PCR, following a modified ARM-PCR protocol, produced the TCRbeta library. TCRdb reanalysed the multiplex PCR reads using MiXCR and keeps one entry per CDR3 protein. The sample shows 200,000 to 250,000 distinct CDR3 sequences, about 76% of them seen only once. Turning to this clonotype: Its target is not known. Germline and junction disagree at one end, which may indicate a read error.

This receptor was obtained from a man aged 55 to 70 with non-small cell lung cancer. J is TRBJ1-3 and V is TRBV12-3 or TRBV12-4; D remains ambiguous. The source material was lung tumor tissue. CDR3 bases: TGTGCCGGCAGTTTATGGACTAACTCTGGAAACACCATATATTTT. Translated: CAGSLWTNSGNTIYF.